This TCR beta chain derives from a study of CD8 T cells in ankylosing spondylitis. TCRdb passed the 5' RACE reads through MiXCR, listing each CDR3 protein once. The sample lists fewer than 150,000 distinct CDR3 sequences, 6% to 8% occurring once. This CDR3 comprises 12 residues. With 4 bases removed from V and 5 bases from J, the gap between germline ends came to 8 bases. There are many counts of this clonotype. The J gene is TRBJ2-5, the V gene TRBV12-3 or TRBV12-4; D gene ambiguous. The sequence came from a female donor with ankylosing spondylitis or in good health (not recorded which). The source material was blood, either unsorted or a sorted T cell fraction (not recorded which). CDR3 amino acids: CASSSPRETQYF. CDR3 sequence (DNA): TGTGCCAGCAGTTCCCCACGGGAGACCCAGTACTTC.